This T cell receptor beta chain was sequenced in a study of cytomegalovirus exposure and HLA in healthy donors. General study results and limits: Of the V segments, some could not be distinguished, including TRBV6-2 and TRBV6-3, and were excluded. A previous analysis found most TCR beta V segments productive roughly 87% or roughly 30% of the time.

J was trimmed by 8 bases and V by 5 bases; bases with no gene match: 14. Germline CDR1 is SGHTA and CDR2 is FQGNSA. The CDR3 is 15 residues long. PCR primers comprised 60 Vbeta and 13 Jbeta primers. The table came from immunoSEQ multiplex PCR; TCRdb's copy has only in-frame clones and leaves some out. The sample has 200,000 or so clones, over 70% seen once. About this clone itself: Its antigen is undetermined.

The gene calls are TRBV7-2 and TRBJ1-2; 7 positions match TRBD1. Sequenced input: PBMCs. The clonotype was recovered from a woman between 18 and 30 years old in good health and CMV-seropositive. CDR3 DNA sequence: TGTGCCAGCAGCAACCCACAGGGGTACCGAATAGGCTACACCTTC. It translates to CASSNPQGYRIGYTF. Looking up the rest from reference TRBV7-2 and TRBJ1-2 gives the full variable domain: GAGVSQSPSNKVTEKGKDVELRCDPISGHTALYWYRQSLGQGLEFLIYFQGNSAPDKSGLPSDRFSAERTGGSVSTLTIQRTQQEDSAVYLCASSNPQGYRIGYTFGSGTRLTVV.